This TCR beta chain was identified during a study of T-cell memory formation after mild COVID-19. TCRdb re-called the 5' RACE reads with MiXCR, one entry per CDR3 protein. The table records around 510,000 distinct CDR3 sequences, approximately 21% of them present only once. J was trimmed by 5 bases and V by 6 bases; bases with no gene match: 6. CDR1 and CDR2 from the germline V gene are DFQATT and SNEGSKA (reference sequence). The CDR3 totals 12 residues. About this clonotype: As yet, its antigen is unknown.

Study conclusions and caveats: Whether second-wave clones peaking at day 37 were SARS-CoV-2 specific went unconfirmed.

The genes are TRBV20-1 and TRBJ1-2; 7 bases agree with TRBD1. The sequence came from an adult woman who had mild COVID-19 (a few samples of this study predate the infection). Cell type and time point are not known. Sequenced input: PBMCs or a T cell subset sorted from them (not recorded which). CDR3 loop: CSAPTGFYGYTF. In DNA form, the CDR3 reads TGCAGTGCACCGACAGGGTTTTATGGCTACACCTTC.